This T cell receptor (beta chain) stems from a study of graft-versus-host responses after intestinal transplantation. Study-level information: Multivisceral, liver-intestinal, or isolated intestinal transplants were performed in recipients. The whole recipient group had anti-thymocyte globulin induction followed by tacrolimus and steroids for approximately three years. Whole-study findings and limits: Marrow from the recipient contained GvH clones, some of which had appeared first in ileum or blood.

As concerns this clone: What it binds is not known.

The CDR3 loop spans 20 amino acids. Germline CDR1 is SGHRS and CDR2 is YFSETQ. Losses at the gene ends were 1 base for V and 2 bases for J; bases not matched to a gene: 12. Measured with immunoSEQ multiplex PCR; TCRdb has only the in-frame clones, and not every one. The table records about 15,000 clones, roughly 79% of them present only once. Lamina propria and intraepithelial lymphocytes were released by processing graft tissue. The rearrangement links TRBV5-1 to TRBJ2-6; 10 nucleotides align to TRBD1. Source: ileum tissue, taken about 430 days after intestinal transplant. The source of this sequence is a human patient who received an intestinal transplant, so some T cells may come from the graft donor. CDR3 sequence (DNA): TGCGCCAGCAGCTTGTATCGGAAGGGACAGGGGTGTCCTGGGGCCAACGTCCTGACTTTC. This codes for CASSLYRKGQGCPGANVLTF.